Each of the 10 T cell receptor beta chains below was sequenced from the same sample in a study of T cells after yellow fever vaccination. TCRdb re-called the 5' RACE reads through MiXCR, storing one row per CDR3 protein. The profile shows 250,000 to 300,000 distinct CDR3 sequences, 13% of them singletons. The source material was CD4+ T cells sorted from PBMCs, sampled 45 days after the yellow fever booster vaccination. Receptors were obtained from a man aged 30 to 45 who received the YFV17D yellow fever vaccine.

V and J are TRBV5-1 and TRBJ2-7; 9 bases agree with TRBD1. This CDR3 has 15 amino acids. Per germline, CDR1 SGHRS and CDR2 YFSETQ. The V gene end was trimmed by 4 bases and the J gene end by 7 bases; junction bases not matched to a gene: 12. The DNA of the CDR3 is TGCGCCAGCAGCGTGGATTCCGGGACAGGGAGTGAGCAGTACTTC. Translated: CASSVDSGTGSEQYF.

This clonotype was seen a few times. V is TRBV4-2 and J is TRBJ2-7, with D uncertain. The CDR3 consists of 15 residues. Germline V gene sequence: CDR1 LGHNA, CDR2 YNFKEQ. The germline V and J ends were trimmed by 1 base and 4 bases, with 14 bases remaining between them. The CDR3 protein is CASSQGAGYNYEQYF. In DNA, the CDR3 is TGTGCCAGCAGCCAAGGGGCCGGGTACAATTACGAGCAGTACTTC.

This chain links TRBV5-1 with TRBJ2-1; 10 bases are shared with TRBD1. Trimming at V came to 4 bases and at J to 6 bases, leaving 10 bases not matched to a gene. Germline-derived CDR1 and CDR2 are SGHRS and YFSETQ. The CDR3 runs to 16 residues. CDR3 region: CASSRPGTGDLNEQFF. In nucleotides, the CDR3 is TGCGCCAGCAGCCGCCCCGGGACAGGGGATCTCAATGAGCAGTTCTTC.

The chain is built from TRBV4-3 and TRBJ2-3, with a tentative D call TRBD2 (5 bases). CDR3 size: 14 residues. Germline V gene sequence: CDR1 LGHNA, CDR2 YSLEER. V was trimmed by 4 bases and J by 6 bases, leaving 14 bases between them. In DNA, the CDR3 is TGCGCCAGCAGCCGGGCGGGTCTTTCGGATACGCAGTATTTT. Amino acid sequence: CASSRAGLSDTQYF.

Only a few counts were recorded for this clonotype. The rearrangement links TRBV28 to TRBJ1-5, with 7 bases lining up with TRBD1. Germline V gene data show CDR1 as MDHEN and CDR2 as SYDVKM. The CDR3 runs to 16 residues. V shed 2 bases, J shed 1 base, and the junction held 5 bases outside the gene matches. Here the CDR3 DNA reads TGTGCCAGCAGTTTACGGGGACAGTGGAGCAATCAGCCCCAGCATTTT. It translates to CASSLRGQWSNQPQHF.

The chain carries TRBV3-1 and TRBJ2-1, with 7 positions matching TRBD2. CDR1 is LGHDT and CDR2 is YNNKEL in the germline V gene (reference sequence). This CDR3 has 16 residues. With 4 bases clipped from V and 8 bases from J, the junction kept 14 bases outside the gene matches. In nucleotides, the CDR3 is TGTGCCAGCAGCCGAACGGGACTCGGGGGGAGGGATGAGCAGTTCTTC. Encoded protein: CASSRTGLGGRDEQFF.

For this clonotype: At one end, the junction sequence differs from germline, possibly due to a read error. The chain carries TRBV3-1 and TRBJ1-1, with D maybe TRBD1 (5 bases). In germline, CDR1 is LGHDT, CDR2 YNNKEL (reference sequence). The CDR3 runs 15 residues. CDR3 DNA: TGTGCCAGCAGCAAAGAGGGGACTTGGAACACTGAAGCTTTCTTT. This encodes CASSKEGTWNTEAFF. The full variable domain, with the rest looked up from reference TRBV3-1 and TRBJ1-1, is DTAVSQTPKYLVTQMGNDKSIKCEQNLGHDTMYWYKQDSKKFLKIMFSYNNKELIINETVPNRFSPKSPDKAHLNLHINSLELGDSAVYFCASSKEGTWNTEAFFGQGTRLTVV.

This clonotype was found many times. The chain carries TRBV5-1 and TRBJ2-1; 7 bases are a match to TRBD2. With V trimmed by 2 bases and J by 3 bases, 5 bases remained unmatched. The CDR3 length is 15 residues. The germline CDR1 and CDR2 sequences are SGHRS and YFSETQ. CDR3 DNA: TGCGCCAGCAGCTTAATCTCGGGGGGCTACAATGAGCAGTTCTTC. Protein: CASSLISGGYNEQFF.

This clonotype was detected only a few times. The chain carries TRBV20-1 and TRBJ1-5; 12 bases align to TRBD1. The V segment lost 6 bases and the J segment 5 bases; nucleotides outside the gene matches: 5. Germline CDR1 reads DFQATT; CDR2 reads SNEGSKA (reference sequence). This CDR3 region has 14 residues. CDR3 amino acids: CSAAGTGGYQPQHF. In DNA, the CDR3 is TGCAGTGCCGCCGGGACAGGGGGCTATCAGCCCCAGCATTTT.

J is TRBJ1-3 and V is TRBV15; D is uncertain. V was clipped by 0 bases and J by 0 bases, with 9 bases between them. The CDR3 totals 16 residues. Germline V gene lookup returns CDR1 LNHNV and CDR2 YYDKDF (reference sequence). The CDR3 spells CATSRDFGSSGNTIYF. The DNA of the CDR3 is TGTGCCACCAGCAGAGATTTTGGGAGCTCTGGAAACACCATATATTTT.